This T cell receptor (beta chain) was observed in a study of radiotherapy plus CTLA-4 blockade in lung cancer. For this clone: The antigen is undetermined.

The V gene lost 5 bases and the J gene lost 6 bases, with 9 bases spanning the gap. Germline V gene lookup returns CDR1 SGHRS and CDR2 YFSETQ. The length of the CDR3 is 12 residues. Clones were sequenced by immunoSEQ multiplex PCR, and TCRdb holds only the in-frame ones, with some missing. The sample holds approximately 100,000 clones; about 84% are singletons and the top ten take roughly 2.3%. The study's findings and limits: Clones derived from tumor TCRs expanded in blood after radiotherapy plus ipilimumab.

Treatment of patients with chemo-refractory metastatic non-small-cell lung cancer consisted of focal radiation plus CTLA-4 blockade with ipilimumab. The genes are TRBV5-1 and TRBJ2-1, with a tentative D call TRBD2 (5 bases). The specimen comprised peripheral blood, sampled from a patient treated with radiotherapy plus ipilimumab. This sequence originates from a human donor with non-small cell lung cancer that progressed on radiotherapy plus ipilimumab. Some clones in this sample may be carry-over from other donors' samples. CDR3 bases: TGCGCCAGCAGTATCGAGGGCAATGAGCAGTTCTTC. It codes for CASSIEGNEQFF.